This TCR beta chain was obtained from a study of early T cells in non-severe SARS-CoV-2 infection. Overall study findings and caveats: Private and CD4 specificities were missed by VDJdb matching, skewed to anti-spike CD8.

This clonotype is labeled medium-sized. Antigen: not known. Unique molecular identifiers were affixed to single, distinct cDNA molecules. Each CDR3 protein is one row after TCRdb ran MiXCR on the 5' RACE reads. The table lists 20,000 to 30,000 distinct CDR3 sequences, about 4.4% of them singletons. Sequencing was done on a sample of whole blood. The receptor's source is an adult who was a healthcare worker with PCR-confirmed SARS-CoV-2 infection or an uninfected control (not recorded which).

CDR3: CASSRGTGTGNEQFF. For the CDR3, the DNA is TGTGCCAGCAGCCGCGGAACCGGGACAGGGAATGAGCAGTTCTTC. The gene calls are TRBV28 and TRBJ2-1; 9 nucleotides agree with TRBD1. J gave up 7 bases and V 6 bases, and 10 bases lay outside the gene matches. The length of the CDR3 is 15 residues. CDR1 and CDR2 from the germline V gene are MDHEN and SYDVKM.